This TCR beta chain was recorded in a study of OX40 agonist ivuxolimab in advanced cancers. Clones were sequenced by immunoSEQ multiplex PCR, and TCRdb holds only the in-frame ones, with some missing. The table shows about 80,000 clones, with around 86% occurring only once. The CDR3 has 11 residues. V was pared by 5 bases and J by 6 bases, with 6 bases between. Germline assignment: CDR1 SGHAT and CDR2 FQNNGV. The V and J genes are TRBV11-2 and TRBJ2-3; D is unclear. This TCR came from an adult with an advanced solid tumor such as melanoma, head and neck, liver or kidney cancer. The source was CD4+ or CD8+ T cells sorted from blood, collected in a trial of the OX40 agonist ivuxolimab. DNA of the CDR3: TGTGCCAGCAGCCTGGGGGATACGCAGTATTTT. This encodes CASSLGDTQYF.